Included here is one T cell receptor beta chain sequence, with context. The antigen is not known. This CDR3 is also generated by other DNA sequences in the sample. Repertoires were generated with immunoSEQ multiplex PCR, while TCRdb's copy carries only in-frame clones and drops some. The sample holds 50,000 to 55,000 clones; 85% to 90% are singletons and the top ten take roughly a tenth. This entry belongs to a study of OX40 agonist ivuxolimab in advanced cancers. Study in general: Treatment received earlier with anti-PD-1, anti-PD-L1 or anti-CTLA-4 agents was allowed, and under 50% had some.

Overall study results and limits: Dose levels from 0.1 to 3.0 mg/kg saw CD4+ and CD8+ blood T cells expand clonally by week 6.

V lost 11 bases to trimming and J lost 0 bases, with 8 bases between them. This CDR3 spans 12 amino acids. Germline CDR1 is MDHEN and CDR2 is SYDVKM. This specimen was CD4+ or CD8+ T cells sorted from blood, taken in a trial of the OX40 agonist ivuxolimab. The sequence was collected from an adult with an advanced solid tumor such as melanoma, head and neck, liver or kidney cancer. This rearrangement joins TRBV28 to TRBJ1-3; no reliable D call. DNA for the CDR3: TGTGCCTGGGGAAACTCTGGAAACACCATATATTTT. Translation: CAWGNSGNTIYF.